Listed below are T cell receptor beta chains from one sample, sequenced in a study of blood T cell repertoires in COVID-19. TCRdb's copy holds only in-frame clones and misses some; the assay was immunoSEQ multiplex PCR. The data hold tens of thousands of clones, with 82% observed a single time. The sample comprised peripheral blood. These receptors were collected from a woman in her fifties or sixties with acute or convalescent COVID-19. The CDR3 runs from the conserved cysteine through the conserved F or W. Fields, in order: V gene, D gene, clone size, J gene, CDR3 DNA, CDR3 protein. D genes are given only for firm matches. Clone size is stated in some rows and not others, as once, few, many or a class when expanded.

V gene: TRBV2
D gene: TRBD2
clone size: once
J gene: TRBJ2-1
CDR3 DNA: TGTGCCAGCAGTGAAATGGCTAGCGGGGGGGCCGCTGAGCAGTTCTTC
CDR3 protein: CASSEMASGGAAEQFF

V gene: TRBV27
D gene: -
clone size: -
J gene: TRBJ1-4
CDR3 DNA: TGTGCCAGCAGTTTTTCCGGGAGTGAAAAACTGTTTTTT
CDR3 protein: CASSFSGSEKLFF

V gene: TRBV15
D gene: TRBD1
clone size: once
J gene: TRBJ1-5
CDR3 DNA: TGTGCCACCAGCAGTTTGGGACAGGGAAGCAATCAGCCCCAGCATTTT
CDR3 protein: CATSSLGQGSNQPQHF

V gene: TRBV2
D gene: TRBD2
clone size: few
J gene: TRBJ2-7
CDR3 DNA: TGTGCCAGCAGTGTAGGTGCGGGGGTCGAGCAGTACTTC
CDR3 protein: CASSVGAGVEQYF

V gene: TRBV7-8
D gene: TRBD1
clone size: -
J gene: TRBJ1-2
CDR3 DNA: TGTGCCAGCAGCTTAGGGACAGGGGGTGGCTACACCTTC
CDR3 protein: CASSLGTGGGYTF

V gene: TRBV6-1
D gene: TRBD1
clone size: -
J gene: TRBJ2-7
CDR3 DNA: TGTGCCAGCAGTGAATTGGACAGGTACTCCTACGAGCAGTACTTC
CDR3 protein: CASSELDRYSYEQYF

V gene: TRBV7-2
D gene: -
clone size: -
J gene: TRBJ1-1
CDR3 DNA: TGTGCCAGCAGCTTAGCGGCGAACACTGAAGCTTTCTTT
CDR3 protein: CASSLAANTEAFF

V gene: TRBV27
D gene: -
clone size: -
J gene: TRBJ2-5
CDR3 DNA: TGTGCCAGCCGTAGAAAGGGGCCAGAGACCCAGTACTTC
CDR3 protein: CASRRKGPETQYF

V gene: TRBV12-3/TRBV12-4
D gene: -
clone size: few
J gene: TRBJ1-5
CDR3 DNA: TGTGCCAGCAGTAAAGGGGAAAATCAGCCCCAGCATTTT
CDR3 protein: CASSKGENQPQHF

V gene: TRBV24-1
D gene: TRBD1
clone size: few
J gene: TRBJ1-5
CDR3 DNA: TGTGCCACCAGTGATCGTAATACAGGGGGCTCTCAGCCCCAGCATTTT
CDR3 protein: CATSDRNTGGSQPQHF

V gene: TRBV4-2
D gene: -
clone size: -
J gene: TRBJ2-5
CDR3 DNA: TGTGCCAGCAGCCAAGATCCGCAGCGAGAGACCCAGTACTTC
CDR3 protein: CASSQDPQRETQYF

V gene: TRBV5-1
D gene: TRBD1
clone size: -
J gene: TRBJ1-4
CDR3 DNA: TGCGCCAGCAGACCGACAGGGGATGAAAAACTGTTTTTT
CDR3 protein: CASRPTGDEKLFF

V gene: TRBV27
D gene: -
clone size: -
J gene: TRBJ2-7
CDR3 DNA: TGTGCCAGCAGTCGTAACCGGTACGAGCAGTACTTC
CDR3 protein: CASSRNRYEQYF

V gene: TRBV6-5
D gene: -
clone size: once
J gene: TRBJ1-1
CDR3 DNA: TGTGCCAGCAGCCTTACGGGTTTTAACACTGAAGCTTTCTTT
CDR3 protein: CASSLTGFNTEAFF

V gene: TRBV7-9
D gene: -
clone size: few
J gene: TRBJ1-6
CDR3 DNA: TGTGCCAGCAGCTTAGAGGGGATACATTCACCCCTCCACTTT
CDR3 protein: CASSLEGIHSPLHF

V gene: TRBV6-5
D gene: -
clone size: -
J gene: TRBJ1-2
CDR3 DNA: TGTGCCAGCAGTTACGACAGCAACTATGGCTACACCTTC
CDR3 protein: CASSYDSNYGYTF

V gene: TRBV6-5
D gene: TRBD2
clone size: -
J gene: TRBJ2-6
CDR3 DNA: TGTGCCAGCAGTTACTCGGGAGGGGCAGCCAACGTCCTGACTTTC
CDR3 protein: CASSYSGGAANVLTF

V gene: TRBV5-5
D gene: -
clone size: -
J gene: TRBJ2-2
CDR3 DNA: TGTGCCAGCATCAAAATACAGGGTGCGGGCACCGGGGAGCTGTTTTTT
CDR3 protein: CASIKIQGAGTGELFF

V gene: TRBV24-1
D gene: -
clone size: -
J gene: TRBJ2-3
CDR3 DNA: TGTGCCACCAGTGCGGGCGGAGGACGCACAGATACGCAGTATTTT
CDR3 protein: CATSAGGGRTDTQYF

V gene: TRBV6-5
D gene: -
clone size: once
J gene: TRBJ2-1
CDR3 DNA: TGTGCCAGCGGACAGCTCTCCTACAATGAGCAGTTCTTC
CDR3 protein: CASGQLSYNEQFF

V gene: TRBV9
D gene: -
clone size: -
J gene: TRBJ1-2
CDR3 DNA: TGTGCCAGCAGCCCCCCGACTCCCAGGGGTGGCTACACCTTC
CDR3 protein: CASSPPTPRGGYTF

V gene: TRBV6-5
D gene: TRBD1
clone size: -
J gene: TRBJ1-4
CDR3 DNA: TGTGCCAGCAGGGGGACAGGGGATAATGAAAAACTGTTTTTT
CDR3 protein: CASRGTGDNEKLFF

V gene: TRBV30
D gene: -
clone size: -
J gene: TRBJ1-1
CDR3 DNA: TGTGCCTGGAGGACACTGTGGATGAACACTGAAGCTTTCTTT
CDR3 protein: CAWRTLWMNTEAFF

V gene: TRBV6-5
D gene: TRBD1
clone size: once
J gene: TRBJ1-4
CDR3 DNA: TGTGCCAGCAGTCCGAGGGGGCAAGGGGAAAAACTGTTTTTT
CDR3 protein: CASSPRGQGEKLFF

V gene: TRBV9
D gene: -
clone size: once
J gene: TRBJ1-2
CDR3 DNA: TGTGCCAGCAGCGGGCCGCGGAGGGTGGAGAATGGCTACACCTTC
CDR3 protein: CASSGPRRVENGYTF

V gene: TRBV30
D gene: -
clone size: -
J gene: TRBJ1-3
CDR3 DNA: TGTGCCTGGAGTGTACGCGGCCTCTTCTCTGGAAACACCATATATTTT
CDR3 protein: CAWSVRGLFSGNTIYF

V gene: TRBV7-2
D gene: TRBD1
clone size: -
J gene: TRBJ2-7
CDR3 DNA: TGTGCCAGCAGCTTCGAGGGACAGACCTACGAGCAGTACTTC
CDR3 protein: CASSFEGQTYEQYF

V gene: TRBV19
D gene: TRBD1
clone size: -
J gene: TRBJ1-4
CDR3 DNA: TGTGCCAGTAGTCCGCCGGGACAGGGGGATGAAAAACTGTTTTTT
CDR3 protein: CASSPPGQGDEKLFF

V gene: TRBV2
D gene: TRBD2
clone size: -
J gene: TRBJ2-2
CDR3 DNA: TGTGCCAGCAGAATGAGCGGGGGGTCGGCCGGGGAGCTGTTTTTT
CDR3 protein: CASRMSGGSAGELFF

V gene: TRBV30
D gene: TRBD1
clone size: -
J gene: TRBJ1-2
CDR3 DNA: TGTGCCTGGAGTTCCCGGGACAGACCCTCTAACTATGGCTACACCTTC
CDR3 protein: CAWSSRDRPSNYGYTF

V gene: TRBV6-5
D gene: -
clone size: -
J gene: TRBJ2-1
CDR3 DNA: TGTGCCAGCAGTCCCAGGAGGGGTGAGCAGTTCTTC
CDR3 protein: CASSPRRGEQFF

V gene: TRBV18
D gene: -
clone size: -
J gene: TRBJ1-2
CDR3 DNA: TGTGCCAGCTCACCACCGGTCAGGCCGTATGGCTACACCTTC
CDR3 protein: CASSPPVRPYGYTF

V gene: TRBV4-2
D gene: TRBD2
clone size: -
J gene: TRBJ2-3
CDR3 DNA: TGTGCCAGCAGCCAAGATCTAGCGGGGGGCACAGATACGCAGTATTTT
CDR3 protein: CASSQDLAGGTDTQYF

V gene: TRBV18
D gene: -
clone size: -
J gene: TRBJ1-4
CDR3 DNA: TGTGCCAGCTCACCTTCGCGGTCTGAAAAACTGTTTTTT
CDR3 protein: CASSPSRSEKLFF

V gene: TRBV28
D gene: TRBD1
clone size: -
J gene: TRBJ1-1
CDR3 DNA: TGTGCCAGCAGTTCTCAGGGGGAGAACACTGAAGCTTTCTTT
CDR3 protein: CASSSQGENTEAFF

V gene: TRBV7-6
D gene: TRBD2
clone size: -
J gene: TRBJ2-1
CDR3 DNA: TGTGCCAGCAGCTTAGGGGCTAGCGGGGGAGGGGAGCAGTTCTTC
CDR3 protein: CASSLGASGGGEQFF

V gene: TRBV10-2
D gene: -
clone size: -
J gene: TRBJ1-6
CDR3 DNA: TGCGCCAGCAGGGAGGGAGGGTCACCCCTCCACTTT
CDR3 protein: CASREGGSPLHF

V gene: TRBV9
D gene: -
clone size: -
J gene: TRBJ1-5
CDR3 DNA: TGTGCCAGCAGCGCTAACCCGTATCAGCCCCAGCATTTT
CDR3 protein: CASSANPYQPQHF

V gene: TRBV15
D gene: -
clone size: -
J gene: TRBJ1-5
CDR3 DNA: TGTGCCACCAGCAGAGACCCCCTTGAGGATCAGCCCCAGCATTTT
CDR3 protein: CATSRDPLEDQPQHF

V gene: TRBV6-5
D gene: -
clone size: -
J gene: TRBJ1-5
CDR3 DNA: TGTGCCAGCAGTTTGATGGGGGCTGGCAGCAATCAGCCCCAGCATTTT
CDR3 protein: CASSLMGAGSNQPQHF

V gene: TRBV6-2/TRBV6-3
D gene: TRBD2
clone size: -
J gene: TRBJ2-1
CDR3 DNA: TGTGCCAGCAGCTCCCGGAAAGCGGGAGGGCTCAATGAGCAGTTCTTC
CDR3 protein: CASSSRKAGGLNEQFF

V gene: TRBV11-2
D gene: -
clone size: few
J gene: TRBJ2-3
CDR3 DNA: TGTGCCAGCAGTCCAGGGGCAGATACGCAGTATTTT
CDR3 protein: CASSPGADTQYF

V gene: TRBV14
D gene: TRBD1
clone size: -
J gene: TRBJ1-2
CDR3 DNA: TGTGCCAGCAGCCCGACAGGGAACTATGGCTACACCTTC
CDR3 protein: CASSPTGNYGYTF

V gene: TRBV27
D gene: -
clone size: -
J gene: TRBJ1-1
CDR3 DNA: TGTGCCAGCAGTTTATTTGCCCTAACTGAAGCTTTCTTT
CDR3 protein: CASSLFALTEAFF

V gene: TRBV21-1
D gene: -
clone size: once
J gene: TRBJ2-7
CDR3 DNA: TGTGCCAGCAGCAAAGCGCGGGACGGTCGGACCTACGAGCAGTACTTC
CDR3 protein: CASSKARDGRTYEQYF

V gene: TRBV12-3/TRBV12-4
D gene: TRBD1
clone size: -
J gene: TRBJ1-4
CDR3 DNA: TGTGCCAGCAGTTCGGACAGGGGTGGGGAACTGTTTTTT
CDR3 protein: CASSSDRGGELFF

V gene: TRBV5-1
D gene: -
clone size: -
J gene: TRBJ1-1
CDR3 DNA: TGCGCCAGCAGCGCAACAGGGATGAACACTGAAGCTTTCTTT
CDR3 protein: CASSATGMNTEAFF

V gene: TRBV6-5
D gene: -
clone size: -
J gene: TRBJ2-7
CDR3 DNA: TGTGCCAGCAGCCGGGACACCTCAGGACCCTACGAGCAGTACTTC
CDR3 protein: CASSRDTSGPYEQYF

V gene: TRBV18
D gene: -
clone size: -
J gene: TRBJ1-1
CDR3 DNA: TGTGCCAGCTCACCGTCCGACAGGCCGTACACTGAAGCTTTCTTT
CDR3 protein: CASSPSDRPYTEAFF

V gene: TRBV29-1
D gene: -
clone size: -
J gene: TRBJ1-1
CDR3 DNA: TGCAGCGCCGAGCTTAACACTGAAGCTTTCTTT
CDR3 protein: CSAELNTEAFF

V gene: TRBV7-8
D gene: TRBD2
clone size: -
J gene: TRBJ2-2
CDR3 DNA: TGTGCCAGCAGCCCGGTAGCGGGAACGAACACCGGGGAGCTGTTTTTT
CDR3 protein: CASSPVAGTNTGELFF

V gene: TRBV10-3
D gene: -
clone size: -
J gene: TRBJ1-4
CDR3 DNA: TGTGCCATCAGTGAGTCAGGGCGAGGGAAAAACAATGAAAAACTGTTTTTT
CDR3 protein: CAISESGRGKNNEKLFF

V gene: TRBV19
D gene: TRBD1
clone size: -
J gene: TRBJ1-3
CDR3 DNA: TGTGCCAGTAGCGATATTGGGACAGGGGAATCCGGAAACACCATATATTTT
CDR3 protein: CASSDIGTGESGNTIYF

V gene: TRBV10-1
D gene: TRBD1
clone size: -
J gene: TRBJ2-2
CDR3 DNA: TGCGCCAGCAGTGAGTCCTGGACAGGGAACACCGGGGAGCTGTTTTTT
CDR3 protein: CASSESWTGNTGELFF

V gene: TRBV9
D gene: -
clone size: -
J gene: TRBJ1-3
CDR3 DNA: TGTGCCAGCAGCGTAGGTTCGACAAGCAGAAACACCATATATTTT
CDR3 protein: CASSVGSTSRNTIYF